This T cell receptor (beta chain) stems from a study of OX40 agonist ivuxolimab in advanced cancers. Background on the study: Among those enrolled, mean age was about 58 years (range about 23 to 90) and 82.7% were male. Prior anti-PD-1, anti-PD-L1 or anti-CTLA-4 therapy did not bar entry, and roughly 40% had some. Two patients with cutaneous melanoma and one with hepatocellular carcinoma, three in total, showed partial responses.

Germline CDR1 is SGHVS and CDR2 is FNYEAQ. The CDR3 is 17 residues long. V was trimmed by 1 base and J by 0 bases, leaving 13 bases between them. Sequenced by immunoSEQ multiplex PCR; TCRdb stores in-frame clones only, minus some. Found here are about 82,000 clones, over 75% of them singletons; the top ten hold about 2%. Study observations and caveats: Antigens targeted by the expanded peripheral T cells were not determined.

To note about this clone: What it recognizes is unknown.

The chain has TRBV7-6 and TRBJ2-1, with D possibly TRBD2 on 7 matching bases. The sequencing used CD4+ or CD8+ T cells sorted from blood, collected in a trial of the OX40 agonist ivuxolimab. This TCR was recovered from an adult with an advanced solid tumor such as melanoma, head and neck, liver or kidney cancer. In DNA form, the CDR3 reads TGTGCCAGCAGCTTAGGGGGAGGGGGGAGCTCCTACAATGAGCAGTTCTTC. The encoded protein is CASSLGGGGSSYNEQFF. Variable domain in full (rest from reference TRBV7-6 and TRBJ2-1): GAGVSQSPRYKVTKRGQDVALRCDPISGHVSLYWYRQALGQGPEFLTYFNYEAQQDKSGLPNDRFSAERPEGSISTLTIQRTEQRDSAMYRCASSLGGGGSSYNEQFFGPGTRLTVL.